This TCR beta chain was sequenced during a study of T cells in Graves' hyperthyroidism and ophthalmopathy. Whole-study context: Peripheral blood was secured at the point of initial diagnosis, before any treatment. General study findings and limits: Ophthalmopathy got predicted by the model a median approximately six months before its onset.

The CDR3 loop spans 14 amino acids. In germline, CDR1 is SGDLS, CDR2 YYNGEE. V lost 3 bases and J lost 0, with 6 bases in between. Patients were excluded because of uncontrolled infection, other autoimmune disease, pregnancy or lactation. On this clonotype: The antigen is undetermined.

Amplified TCR beta CDR3 regions derived from RNA transcripts. First-round RT-PCR targeting the TCR CDR3 was performed with the HTBI primer set. TCRdb used MiXCR to reprocess the multiplex PCR reads, holding one entry per CDR3 protein. The sample includes more than 300,000 distinct CDR3 sequences, under 15% of them seen just once. This rearrangement joins TRBV9 to TRBJ2-2; D gene unclear. The sequenced sample was blood. The clonotype originates from a woman between 18 and 30 years old with Graves' hyperthyroidism. The CDR3, as DNA: TGTGCCAGCAGCGGAGGTTCGAACACCGGGGAGCTGTTTTTT. This encodes CASSGGSNTGELFF.